This T cell receptor beta chain was recorded in a study of T cells in localized non-small cell lung cancer (dated by TCRdb to 2019 to 2021). For the wider study: The study analyzed T cell repertoires of roughly 220 early-stage NSCLC patients, comparing tumors and uninvolved tumor-adjacent lungs. The cohort was made up of under 250 treatment-naive NSCLC patients whose localized lung tumors had been resected. The mean age of the NSCLC patients was less than 70 years, with 120 to 150 men and nearly 110 women.

Concerning this clone itself: Its recognized antigen is unknown. One base away there is no much larger clone; base qualities are not given.

V loses 0 bases, J loses 0 bases, and the germline ends lie 11 bases apart. There are 16 amino acids in the CDR3, from cysteine to phenylalanine inclusive. CDR3 DNA only is kept here, 48 bases in frame from base 1. CDR1 and CDR2, per the germline V gene, are SGHRS and YFSETQ. TCR beta CDR3 regions were sequenced from DNA using the immunoSEQ Assay. In the paper's pipeline: T cell density was computed as TCR beta template counts normalized to usable DNA estimated by amplifying housekeeping genes. Richness was estimated with the preseqR package, extrapolating to 400,000 templates for PBMC samples and 120,000 templates for tissue samples. Clonality was taken to be one minus Pielou's evenness. Differential abundance testing on productive amino-acid clonotypes, with a minimum total count of 5 and an alpha of 0.1, was used to identify tissue-enriched TCRs. Repertoire overlap between compartments was quantified with the Jaccard Index and Morisita Overlap Index. GLIPH grouped TCR beta CDR3s together with public tetramer-defined viral CDR3s, and a viral motif had to include at least three viral sequences and show V-gene enrichment. As stored in TCRdb, this immuneACCESS dataset retains in-frame rearrangements with V and J assigned. A fraction of the clones does not appear; measured against another copy, unresolved V genes explain less than half of the discrepancy, and the remainder lacks a known reason. D and trimming were read from the DNA, whereas the V and J calls and clone size are those reported in that table. The sample table holds tens of thousands of clones, of which around nine tenths were seen once. In total, the top ten clones hold 22% of the sample.

At diagnosis, peripheral blood, uninvolved tumor-adjacent lung and tumor were collected and stored as a combination of fresh-frozen and FFPE material. Blood samples were analyzed as peripheral blood mononuclear cells for TCR repertoire profiling. What the study reported, not specific to this receptor: Because the study design was exploratory, TCR variables were selected using unadjusted p-values without false-discovery rate correction. Higher T cell density in blood was associated with longer overall survival, whereas higher clonality in adjacent lung was associated with shorter survival. Because multi-region sequencing of the tumors was not done, intratumor heterogeneity could not be ruled out. A median of around 50 of the top 100 tumor clones turned up in the paired uninvolved adjacent lung, and approximately 30 of those clones also ranked among the top 100 of that same adjacent lung. Uninvolved tumor-adjacent lung showed the highest T cell clonality, higher than tumor, which suggests more focused antigenic responses in the uninvolved tumor-adjacent lung.

This chain joins TRBV5-1 to TRBJ2-3; too little of a D gene remains to name it. The source is a man aged 40-75 years with stage I squamous cell lung carcinoma. The starting material was peripheral blood, obtained before any cancer treatment. The nucleotides read TGCGCCAGCAGCTTGGTAACGGCCCTAAGCACAGATACGCAGTATTTT. The translation is CASSLVTALSTDTQYF.